Sequencing of this TCR beta chain was carried out in a study of CXCR3-negative and CXCR3-positive naive CD8 T cells. Study-level points and caveats: TRBV-TRBJ usage matched between naive CXCR3-negative and CXCR3-positive cells but not between memory cells. Against CXCR3-negative naive cells, CXCR3-positive naive cells showed more hydrophobic TRB CDR3s.

Preparation of TRB cDNA libraries relied on 5' RACE carrying UMI labels. With the 5' RACE reads reprocessed, TCRdb shows one record per CDR3 protein and no DNA. The sample includes roughly 130,000 distinct CDR3 sequences. With regard to this clonotype: Its antigen is undetermined.

This TCR was sampled from a human donor in good health. Some clones in this sample may be carry-over from other donors' samples. The sample consisted of naive CXCR3+ CD8+ T cells from blood. Subset in this sample: CD45RO-CCR7+CD27+CD95- naive CD8+ T cells expressing CXCR3 (TNR3+).

CDR3 amino acids: CASSLGTGGFYEQYF. This chain uses TRBV12-3 or TRBV12-4 with TRBJ2-7; the TRBD1 assignment by TCRdb is unverifiable without DNA. There are 15 residues in the CDR3.